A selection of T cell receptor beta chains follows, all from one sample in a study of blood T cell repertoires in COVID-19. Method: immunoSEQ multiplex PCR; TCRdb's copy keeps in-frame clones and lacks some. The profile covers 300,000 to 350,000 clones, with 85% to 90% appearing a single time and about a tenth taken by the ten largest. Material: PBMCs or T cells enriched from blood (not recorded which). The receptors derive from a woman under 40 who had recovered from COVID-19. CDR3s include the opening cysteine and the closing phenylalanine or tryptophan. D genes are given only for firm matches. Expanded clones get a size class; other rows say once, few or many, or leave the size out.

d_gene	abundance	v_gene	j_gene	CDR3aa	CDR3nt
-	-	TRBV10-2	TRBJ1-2	CASGGFRSYTF	TGCGCCAGCGGAGGGTTTAGGAGCTACACCTTC
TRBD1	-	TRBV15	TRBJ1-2	CATSRGDSNYGYTF	TGTGCCACCAGCAGAGGGGACAGCAACTATGGCTACACCTTC
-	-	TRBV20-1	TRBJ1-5	CSASKGRAAQHF	TGCAGTGCTAGTAAGGGCAGAGCGGCCCAGCATTTT
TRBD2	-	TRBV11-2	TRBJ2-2	CASSPISGRKTGELFF	TGTGCCAGCAGCCCGATTAGCGGGAGGAAAACCGGGGAGCTGTTTTTT
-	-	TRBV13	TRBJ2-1	CASSLGRDNEQFF	TGTGCCAGCAGCTTAGGCAGGGATAATGAGCAGTTCTTC
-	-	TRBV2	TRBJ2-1	CASSDDGWEQFF	TGTGCCAGCAGTGATGACGGGTGGGAGCAGTTCTTC
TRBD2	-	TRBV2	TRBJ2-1	CASSRRTSLAGGGDEQFF	TGTGCCAGCAGCCGTCGAACGTCCCTAGCGGGAGGGGGTGATGAGCAGTTCTTC
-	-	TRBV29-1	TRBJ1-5	CSVELTRGQPQHF	TGCAGCGTTGAACTGACCCGGGGTCAGCCCCAGCATTTT
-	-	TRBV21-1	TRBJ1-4	CASTPDWATNEKLFF	TGTGCCAGCACCCCGGACTGGGCAACTAATGAAAAACTGTTTTTT
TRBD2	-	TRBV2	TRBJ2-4	CASSVSRETSGRGVKTKNIQYF	TGTGCCAGCAGCGTGAGCCGGGAGACTAGCGGGAGAGGAGTTAAGACCAAAAACATTCAGTACTTC
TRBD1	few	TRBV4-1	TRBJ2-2	CASSQIPGQGLSGELFF	TGCGCCAGCAGCCAAATCCCGGGACAGGGGTTGTCCGGGGAGCTGTTTTTT
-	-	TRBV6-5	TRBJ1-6	CASSSPGHKNNSPLHF	TGTGCCAGCAGTTCCCCGGGACACAAGAATAATTCACCCCTCCACTTT
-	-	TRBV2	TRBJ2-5	CAGGDLEETQYF	TGTGCCGGCGGAGATCTCGAGGAGACCCAGTACTTC
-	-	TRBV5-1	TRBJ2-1	CASSLELDYNEQFF	TGCGCCAGCAGCTTGGAACTAGACTACAATGAGCAGTTCTTC
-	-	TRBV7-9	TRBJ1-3	CALNLPLNSGNTIYF	TGTGCGCTAAACCTACCGTTGAACTCTGGAAACACCATATATTTT
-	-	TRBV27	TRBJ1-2	CASSLYNDYGYTF	TGTGCCAGCAGTTTATACAATGATTATGGCTACACCTTC
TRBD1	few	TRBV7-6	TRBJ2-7	CASSLRPGTGDYEQYF	TGTGCCAGCAGCCTTAGACCCGGGACAGGGGACTACGAGCAGTACTTC
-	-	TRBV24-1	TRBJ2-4	CATSDPVQVLTVAKNIQYF	TGTGCCACCAGTGATCCCGTACAGGTTCTTACTGTAGCCAAAAACATTCAGTACTTC
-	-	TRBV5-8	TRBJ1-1	CASRPQGFGRTEAFF	TGTGCCAGCAGACCCCAGGGATTTGGTCGCACTGAAGCTTTCTTT
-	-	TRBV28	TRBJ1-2	CASSYMKGSHGYTF	TGTGCCAGCAGTTATATGAAGGGGTCGCATGGCTACACCTTC
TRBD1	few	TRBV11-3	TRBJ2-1	CASSLTGASYNEQFF	TGTGCCAGCAGCTTGACAGGGGCCTCCTACAATGAGCAGTTCTTC
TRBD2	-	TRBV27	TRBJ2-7	CASRLAGPYEQYF	TGTGCCAGCAGACTAGCGGGACCCTACGAGCAGTACTTC
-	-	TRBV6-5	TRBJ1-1	CASSYLRGFGAFF	TGTGCCAGCAGTTACTTAAGGGGATTTGGGGCTTTCTTT
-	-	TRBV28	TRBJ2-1	CASSGWRGEQFF	TGTGCCAGCAGTGGGTGGAGGGGTGAGCAGTTCTTC
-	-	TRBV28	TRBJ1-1	CATQPYLNTEAFF	TGTGCCACCCAACCCTACCTGAACACTGAAGCTTTCTTT
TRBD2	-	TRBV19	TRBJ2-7	CASSIGGRIYEQYF	TGTGCCAGTAGTATTGGCGGGAGAATCTACGAGCAGTACTTC
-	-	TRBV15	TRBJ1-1	CATSPWGLDAFF	TGTGCCACCTCTCCGTGGGGACTTGACGCTTTCTTT
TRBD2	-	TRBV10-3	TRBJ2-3	CAISGTSGRGDTQYF	TGTGCCATCAGTGGGACTAGCGGGAGGGGGGATACGCAGTATTTT
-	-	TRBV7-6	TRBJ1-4	CASSAFNEKLFF	TGTGCCAGCAGCGCGTTCAACGAAAAACTGTTTTTT
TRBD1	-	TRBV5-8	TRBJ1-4	CASSLRQGDNEKLFF	TGTGCCAGCAGCCTCCGACAGGGGGATAATGAAAAACTGTTTTTT
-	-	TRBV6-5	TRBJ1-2	CASTPGHPYGYTF	TGTGCCAGCACCCCTGGACACCCCTATGGCTACACCTTC
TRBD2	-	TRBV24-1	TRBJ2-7	CATSDNSGMGEQYF	TGTGCCACCAGTGATAATAGCGGGATGGGGGAGCAGTACTTC
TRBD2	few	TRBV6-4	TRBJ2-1	CASSVLAGVGYNEQFF	TGTGCCAGCAGTGTGTTAGCGGGAGTTGGATACAATGAGCAGTTCTTC
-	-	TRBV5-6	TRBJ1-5	CASSPRGSFSNQPQHF	TGTGCCAGCAGCCCTCGAGGGTCCTTTAGCAATCAGCCCCAGCATTTT
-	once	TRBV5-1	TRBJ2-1	CASSLGTGRDEQFF	TGCGCCAGCAGCTTGGGGACAGGGAGGGATGAGCAGTTCTTC
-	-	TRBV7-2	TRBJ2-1	CASSLTDSYNEQFF	TGTGCCAGCAGCCTAACAGATTCTTACAATGAGCAGTTCTTC
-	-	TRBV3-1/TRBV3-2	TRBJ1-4	CASSQQGKGEKLFF	TGTGCCAGCAGCCAGCAGGGCAAGGGTGAAAAACTGTTTTTT
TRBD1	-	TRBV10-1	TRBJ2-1	CARTTGVRDPSYNEQFF	TGCGCCAGAACCACAGGGGTCCGCGATCCCAGCTACAATGAGCAGTTCTTC
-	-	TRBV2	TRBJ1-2	CASSVRVRSDGYTF	TGTGCCAGCAGTGTCCGAGTTCGGTCGGATGGCTACACCTTC
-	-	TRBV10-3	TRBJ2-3	CAIARGSSSSTDTQYF	TGTGCCATCGCGAGGGGGTCCAGCTCTAGCACAGATACGCAGTATTTT
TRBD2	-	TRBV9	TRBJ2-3	CASSAWGGFRETFTDTQYF	TGTGCCAGCAGCGCATGGGGGGGTTTTCGGGAGACTTTCACAGATACGCAGTATTTT
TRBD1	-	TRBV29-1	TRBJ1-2	CSALDRDNYGYTF	TGCAGCGCTTTGGACAGGGACAACTATGGCTACACCTTC
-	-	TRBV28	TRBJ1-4	CASSGPDSAEKLFF	TGTGCCAGCAGCGGGCCCGACAGTGCCGAAAAACTGTTTTTT
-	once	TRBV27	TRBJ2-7	CASSLLAMSSGEQYF	TGTGCCAGCAGTTTACTGGCCATGTCAAGCGGCGAGCAGTACTTC
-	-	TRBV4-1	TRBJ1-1	CASSPQARAIGAEAFF	TGCGCCAGTAGCCCCCAAGCGAGGGCCATAGGAGCTGAAGCTTTCTTT
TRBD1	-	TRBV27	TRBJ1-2	CASSLTLDRGRKGYTF	TGTGCCAGCAGCCTCACCCTGGACAGGGGGCGAAAGGGCTACACCTTC
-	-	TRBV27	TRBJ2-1	CASSPGFYEQFF	TGTGCCAGCAGTCCAGGGTTCTATGAGCAGTTCTTC
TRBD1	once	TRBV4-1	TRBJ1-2	CASSQLDRAYGYTF	TGCGCCAGCAGCCAGTTAGACAGGGCCTATGGCTACACCTTC
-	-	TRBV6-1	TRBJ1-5	CASSEAGSRTQHF	TGTGCCAGCAGTGAAGCTGGGAGTCGGACCCAGCATTTT
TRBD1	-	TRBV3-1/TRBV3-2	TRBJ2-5	CASSQFGQGGETQYF	TGTGCCAGCAGCCAATTTGGACAGGGCGGGGAGACCCAGTACTTC